Sequencing of this TCR beta chain was carried out in a study of CD8 T cells in Susac syndrome. RNA totalling roughly 0.5 to 1 ug underwent reverse transcription with random hexamers. Multiplex immunoSEQ PCR targeted 54 Vbeta and 13 Jbeta TCR beta segments. TCRdb re-analysed the immunoSEQ multiplex PCR reads in MiXCR, keeping a single row per CDR3 protein. The profile shows about 160,000 distinct CDR3 sequences, over 85% of them singletons. A word on this clonotype: What it binds is not known.

Study results and caveats: The study recognized that its TCR sequencing and HLA analysis covered a relatively small number of individuals.

The clonotype comes from a human donor in good health. The source material was CD4+ T cells from PBMCs.

The CDR3 nucleotides read TGCAGTGCCCCCAGGACGGAGTCCTACGAGCAGTACTTC. It encodes CSAPRTESYEQYF. The chain combines TRBV20-1 with TRBJ2-7; unclear D gene. Germline CDR1 DFQATT, CDR2 SNEGSKA (reference sequence). The CDR3 has 13 amino acids. Trimming took 6 bases from V and 1 from J, leaving 13 bases between them.